The source of this T cell receptor beta chain is a study of shared clonotypes between healthy human individuals. The method was immunoSEQ multiplex PCR; TCRdb's version includes in-frame clones alone and lacks a portion of them. The sample yields 400,000 to 600,000 clones, about 80% seen once. Each sample came from a Caucasian adult donor living in Nashville, Tennessee. The CDR3 consists of 13 residues. Germline V gives CDR1 SGDLS, CDR2 YYNGEE. The ends were cut back, 0 bases at V and 8 bases at J, with 11 bases in the middle. The sequencing input was PBMCs. The chain carries TRBV9 and TRBJ1-2, with D perhaps matching TRBD1 (5 bases). The receptor's source is a woman aged 35 to 49 in good health. Some clones in this sample may be carry-over from other donors' samples. In nucleotides, the CDR3 is TGTGCCAGCAGCGTAGTGGGGCCCGGAGGCTACACCTTC. Amino acids: CASSVVGPGGYTF.